These 2 T cell receptor beta chains share one sample of origin, sequenced in a study of Graves' ophthalmopathy and Graves' hyperthyroidism listed by TCRdb under 2018. Sequencing relied on an Illumina HiSeq 2000. For repertoire sequencing, TCR beta CDR3 regions were amplified from RNA transcripts. A first-round RT-PCR used HTBI primers with the Qiagen OneStep RT-PCR kit, followed by a second-round multiplex PCR, size selection and purification. TCRdb applied fastp at Q25 and MiXCR to the public reads, then kept only in-frame beta chains. Every entry covers one CDR3 protein and lists the most common genes and DNA from its rows. The sample contains around 590,000 distinct CDR3 sequences, about two fifths of them found a single time. Clones ranked in the top ten supply roughly 4.5% of the sample. Input material: peripheral blood or thyroid tissue (not recorded which). The source is an adult man with Graves' hyperthyroidism.

This clonotype was counted between two and nine times. The chain combines TRBV7-8 with TRBJ2-3, with D possibly matching TRBD1 (6 bases). The CDR3 loop spans 16 amino acids. Trimming left V 5 bases short and J 2 bases short, with 17 bases between. CDR1 is SGHVS and CDR2 is FQNEAQ in the germline V gene. CDR3 nucleotides: TGTGCCAGCAGCCCTCAGGGGACGGGCTTCACAGATACGCAGTATTTT. Translating gives CASSPQGTGFTDTQYF.

The genes are TRBV7-8 and TRBJ2-5, with 12 positions matching TRBD1. This CDR3 region has 16 residues. Per germline, CDR1 SGHVS and CDR2 FQNEAQ. V shed 3 bases, J shed 0 bases, and the junction held 2 bases outside the gene matches. CDR3: CASSLGQGAYQETQYF. The CDR3 DNA follows: TGTGCCAGCAGCTTGGGACAGGGGGCTTACCAAGAGACCCAGTACTTC.